These 21 T cell receptor beta chains were sequenced from one sample in a study of cytomegalovirus exposure and HLA in healthy donors (dated by TCRdb to about 2017). Library generation was performed with the immunoSEQ multiplex PCR assay. For the multiplex PCR, a mixture combining 60 forward primers for TCR Vbeta segments and 13 reverse primers for TCR Jbeta segments was used. This is the immuneACCESS table as TCRdb keeps it, with only in-frame sequences that have V and J called. A part of the clones is gone; compared with another copy, unresolved V genes explain less than half, and the rest is unexplained. The sample profile shows around 120,000 clones; 75% to 90% of them were found once. Clones ranked in the top ten supply over 2.5% of the sample. The sample comprised PBMCs. The receptors derive from a male donor in good health and CMV-seronegative.

The V and J genes are TRBV19 and TRBJ1-4; possibly TRBD1 for D (5 bases). CDR1 and CDR2 (germline): LNHDA, SQIVND (reference sequence). The CDR3 length is 16 residues. Trimming took off 6 bases at V and 1 base at J, with 15 bases between the two ends. CDR3 residues: CASRQGGLETNEKLFF. The DNA for the CDR3 is TGTGCCAGTAGGCAGGGCGGATTGGAAACTAATGAAAAACTGTTTTTT.

The chain employs TRBV29-1 and TRBJ1-2, with 9 bases lining up with TRBD1. The length of the CDR3 is 12 residues. In germline, CDR1 is SQVTM, CDR2 ANQGSEA. J was trimmed by 4 bases and V by 6 bases; bases with no gene match: 3. CDR3 sequence reads: CSVKGQGYGYTF. The CDR3 nucleotides are TGCAGCGTAAAGGGACAGGGCTATGGCTACACCTTC.

V gene TRBV10-3 combines with J gene TRBJ2-1, with 7 bases identical to TRBD2. Germline trimming cut 7 bases from V and 2 bases from J; bases unmatched to any gene: 8. Per the germline V gene, CDR1 is ENHRY and CDR2 is SYGVKD. The CDR3 covers 15 residues. CDR3: CAIKGGAGAYNEQFF. CDR3 nucleotide sequence: TGTGCCATCAAGGGTGGGGCGGGGGCCTACAATGAGCAGTTCTTC.

V and J are TRBV19 and TRBJ1-1; no firm D call. The CDR3 contains 13 residues. Trimming removed 3 bases from V and 2 bases from J, with 7 bases in between. CDR1 and CDR2 (germline): LNHDA, SQIVND (reference sequence). In DNA form, the CDR3 reads TGTGCCAGTAGTATGGACTATAACACTGAAGCTTTCTTT. This encodes CASSMDYNTEAFF.

The chain combines TRBV15 with TRBJ1-6, with D uncertain. V was trimmed by 0 bases and J by 6 bases, leaving 12 bases between them. The CDR3 is 16 residues long. Germline-derived CDR1 and CDR2 are LNHNV and YYDKDF (reference sequence). The CDR3 is CATSREQSVRNSPLHF. The CDR3 DNA reads as TGTGCCACCAGCAGAGAACAGTCTGTTCGTAATTCACCCCTCCACTTT.

J is TRBJ1-2 and V is TRBV19, with 7 positions matching TRBD1. The CDR3 runs to 13 residues. Germline loops: CDR1 LNHDA, CDR2 SQIVND (reference sequence). V lost 5 bases and J lost 8; bases outside the gene matches: 8. CDR3 DNA: TGTGCCAGTAGTTCAGGACAGGTCTACGGCTACACCTTC. Encoded protein: CASSSGQVYGYTF.

The chain uses TRBV10-1 and TRBJ1-1; tentatively, D is TRBD1 (5 bases). The CDR3 loop spans 14 amino acids. V was trimmed by 6 bases and J by 0 bases, leaving 11 bases between them. Germline CDR1 is WNHNN and CDR2 is SYGVQD (reference sequence). The CDR3 here is CASSPGSLNTEAFF. The CDR3 DNA sequence: TGCGCCAGCAGCCCAGGGTCTCTGAACACTGAAGCTTTCTTT.

This chain connects TRBV2 to TRBJ1-6, with 7 bases matching TRBD1. The CDR3 covers 15 residues. Germline CDR1 reads SNHLY; CDR2 reads FYNNEI. The J segment lost 7 bases and the V segment lost 6 bases, leaving 9 bases of the junction unmatched. CDR3 sequence: CASRRPGQRNSPLHF. The CDR3, as DNA: TGTGCCAGCAGAAGACCGGGACAGCGGAATTCACCCCTCCACTTT.

V is TRBV7-2 and J is TRBJ1-2, with a possible D match to TRBD1 (6 bases). Trimming shortened V by 3 bases and J by 3 bases, and 20 bases separated the two germline ends. The CDR3 loop spans 17 amino acids. Germline V lookup: CDR1 SGHTA, CDR2 FQGNSA. In DNA form, the CDR3 reads TGTGCCAGCAGCTTCACGCCCTGGACAGAACGCTACTATGGCTACACCTTC. Translating gives CASSFTPWTERYYGYTF.

This clone was found a few times. J is TRBJ1-2 and V is TRBV30; 7 bases fit TRBD1. The CDR3 spans 11 residues. The germline V gene encodes CDR1 GTSNPN and CDR2 SVGIG (reference sequence). The trim removed 5 bases at V and 11 bases at J, leaving 8 bases unmatched. The CDR3 protein is CAWPIQGRYTF. In nucleotides, the CDR3 is TGTGCCTGGCCCATACAGGGGAGGTACACCTTC.

V gene TRBV30 combines with J gene TRBJ2-7; TRBD2 aligns across 12 bases. J was trimmed by 0 bases and V by 2 bases; bases with no gene match: 5. Germline V gives CDR1 GTSNPN, CDR2 SVGIG (reference sequence). The CDR3 length is 16 residues. CDR3 nucleotide sequence: TGTGCCTGGAGTCTACTAGCGGGAGGAATCTCCTACGAGCAGTACTTC. The encoded protein is CAWSLLAGGISYEQYF.

The rearrangement links TRBV7-2 to TRBJ1-1; a possible D gene is TRBD1 (6 bases). The CDR3 is 15 amino acids. The V end lost 2 bases, the J end lost 10 bases, and 20 bases lay between the germline ends. CDR1 and CDR2 (germline): SGHTA, FQGNSA. Here the CDR3 reads CASSLTPQGFLGAFF. CDR3 in DNA: TGTGCCAGCAGCTTAACCCCGCAGGGGTTCCTTGGAGCTTTCTTT.

This clone was seen a few times. This sequence joins TRBV30 and TRBJ1-1, with D possibly TRBD1 on 5 matching bases. V lost 1 base, J lost 10 bases, and 16 bases lay in between. The CDR3 is 13 amino acids. CDR1 and CDR2 (germline): GTSNPN, SVGIG (reference sequence). CDR3 residues: CAWSGQLPGGAFF. The CDR3 DNA reads as TGTGCCTGGAGTGGACAGCTCCCAGGCGGAGCTTTCTTT.

The rearrangement joins TRBV9 to TRBJ2-2, with 9 bases identical to TRBD2. The ends lost 0 bases at V and 3 bases at J; junction bases unmatched: 3. The CDR3 runs 16 residues. Germline V gives CDR1 SGDLS, CDR2 YYNGEE. As DNA, the CDR3 is TGTGCCAGCAGCGTAGAGACTAGCGGATACACCGGGGAGCTGTTTTTT. Translating gives CASSVETSGYTGELFF.

This chain links TRBV28 with TRBJ1-2; weak D call: TRBD1 (5 bases). This CDR3 has 13 amino acids. V was clipped by 7 bases and J by 5 bases, with 14 bases between them. Germline lookup yields CDR1 MDHEN and CDR2 SYDVKM. In DNA form, the CDR3 reads TGTGCCAGCACCTCTACAGGAGTGTATGGCTACACCTTC. This sequence encodes CASTSTGVYGYTF.

The CDR3 DNA is TGTGCCAGCAGCCAAGAGGTGGCGGTGGGGGGCACTGAAGCTTTCTTT. Its protein is CASSQEVAVGGTEAFF. The rearrangement uses TRBV4-2 and TRBJ1-1; possibly TRBD1 for D (5 bases). The CDR3 loop spans 16 amino acids. Germline CDR1 is LGHNA and CDR2 is YNFKEQ. V was trimmed by 0 bases and J by 4 bases, leaving 15 bases between them.

The chain couples TRBV28 to TRBJ1-3, with unresolved D. Trimming removed 4 bases at V and 0 bases at J, with 10 bases between. Germline values: CDR1 MDHEN, CDR2 SYDVKM. The CDR3 extends over 15 amino acids. The CDR3 DNA reads TGTGCCAGCAGTTACCCGGGGAACTCTGGAAACACCATATATTTT. Its translation is CASSYPGNSGNTIYF.

This chain connects TRBV6-1 to TRBJ2-7; TRBD1 aligns across 8 bases. V was pared by 7 bases and J by 5 bases, with 10 bases of the junction left unmatched. This CDR3 region has 14 residues. Germline V CDR1 and CDR2: MNHNS, SASEGT. CDR3: CASNFDRGEDEQYF. The CDR3 region has the DNA TGTGCCAGCAATTTCGACAGGGGTGAGGACGAGCAGTACTTC.

The DNA of the CDR3 is TGTGCCAGTAGTCGGGGGTACGGCACTGAAGCTTTCTTT. Its protein product is CASSRGYGTEAFF. The rearrangement joins TRBV19 to TRBJ1-1; the D gene is possibly TRBD1 (5 bases). V shed 5 bases and J shed 4 bases, with 11 bases lying between them. The length of the CDR3 is 13 residues. Germline CDR1 is LNHDA and CDR2 is SQIVND (reference sequence).

This chain connects TRBV19 to TRBJ2-7; TRBD2 is a possible D gene (6 bases). There are 15 residues in the CDR3. The V end was cut by 5 bases, the J end by 0 bases, with 14 bases between. CDR1 LNHDA and CDR2 SQIVND come from the germline V gene (reference sequence). The chain's CDR3 is CASSPRGTFSYEQYF. The DNA for the CDR3 is TGTGCCAGTAGTCCACGGGGGACTTTCTCCTACGAGCAGTACTTC.

Concerning this clone: Relative to the germline gene, one junction end is altered; a read error may explain this. The chain has TRBV5-1 and TRBJ2-6; TRBD1 is a possible D gene (5 bases). CDR3 length: 16 residues. Germline V gives CDR1 SGHRS, CDR2 YFSETQ. The CDR3 coding sequence is TGCGCCAGCAGCTTGGAACAGAGCTCTGGGGCCAACGGCCTGACTTTC. Amino acid sequence: CASSLEQSSGANGLTF.